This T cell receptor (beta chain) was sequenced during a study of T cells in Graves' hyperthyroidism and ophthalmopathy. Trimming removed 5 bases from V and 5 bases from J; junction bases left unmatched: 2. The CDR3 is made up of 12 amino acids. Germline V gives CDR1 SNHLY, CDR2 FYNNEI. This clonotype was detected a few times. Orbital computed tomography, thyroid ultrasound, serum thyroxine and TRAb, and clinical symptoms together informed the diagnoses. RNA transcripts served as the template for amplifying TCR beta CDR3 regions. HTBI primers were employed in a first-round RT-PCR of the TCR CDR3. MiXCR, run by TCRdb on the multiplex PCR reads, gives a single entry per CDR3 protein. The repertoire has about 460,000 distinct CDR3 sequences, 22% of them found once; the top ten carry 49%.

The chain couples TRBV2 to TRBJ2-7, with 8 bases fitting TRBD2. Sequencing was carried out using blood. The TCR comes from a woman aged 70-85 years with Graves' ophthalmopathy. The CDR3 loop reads CASSFSGNEQYF. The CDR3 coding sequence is TGTGCCAGCAGTTTTAGCGGGAACGAGCAGTACTTC.